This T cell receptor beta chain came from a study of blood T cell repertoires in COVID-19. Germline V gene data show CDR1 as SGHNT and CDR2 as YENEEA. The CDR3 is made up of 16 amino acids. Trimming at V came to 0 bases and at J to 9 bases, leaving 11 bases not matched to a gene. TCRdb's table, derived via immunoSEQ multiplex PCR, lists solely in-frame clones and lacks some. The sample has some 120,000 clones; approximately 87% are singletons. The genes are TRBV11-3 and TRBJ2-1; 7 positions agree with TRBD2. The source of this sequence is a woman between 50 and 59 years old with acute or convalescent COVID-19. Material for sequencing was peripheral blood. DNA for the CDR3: TGTGCCAGCAGCTTAGAGGCGTCACCGGGGGAGGGTGAGCAGTTCTTC. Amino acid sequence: CASSLEASPGEGEQFF.